The T cell receptor beta chain under discussion was sequenced for a study of blood T cell repertoires in COVID-19. This table comes from immunoSEQ multiplex PCR, and its TCRdb copy is limited to in-frame clones, with some not included. The sample lists some 200,000 clones; around 87% were seen once. The CDR3 is 13 residues long. J was trimmed by 8 bases and V by 6 bases; bases with no gene match: 7. This clone was observed a few times. Participants, about 18 to 90 years old, spanned 25 or so US areas. Categorization into cohorts depended on clinical history that participants reported. Recovery among Cohort 3 donors was established by two negative PCRs, clearance, or symptom resolution.

The source is a young woman who had recovered from COVID-19. The chain employs TRBV12-3 or TRBV12-4 and TRBJ1-2, with 9 positions matching TRBD1. The sample comprised PBMCs or T cells enriched from blood (not recorded which). The CDR3 region has the DNA TGTGCCAGCAGCTACGGACAGGGGAGAGGCTACACCTTC. Protein sequence: CASSYGQGRGYTF.